In its sample, the clone carrying this T cell receptor beta chain was seen a few times. These data belong to a study of T cells after yellow fever vaccination. The CDR3 is 15 residues long. Per the germline V gene, CDR1 is SQVTM and CDR2 is ANQGSEA. TCRdb passed the 5' RACE reads through MiXCR, listing each CDR3 protein once. The sample includes approximately 550,000 distinct CDR3 sequences, 15% to 20% of them seen just once. The receptor was isolated from a man under 40 who received the YFV17D yellow fever vaccine. This specimen consisted of PBMCs, obtained 15 days after the yellow fever booster vaccination. The chain uses TRBV29-1 and TRBJ2-2, with 7 bases identical to TRBD1. CDR3 bases: TGCTCCGTTCAGGGGCGACAGGGTTACACCGGGGAGCTGTTTTTT. It specifies CSVQGRQGYTGELFF.